What follows are 18 T cell receptor beta chains derived from one specimen sequenced in a study of tumor-infiltrating lymphocytes in primary liver carcinoma. TCR beta cDNA was prepared out of approximately 470 ng total RNA by means of a constant-region primer. ARM-PCR, slightly modified, supplied the TCR beta libraries through three nested multiplex PCR rounds. Forward primers for TRBV1-TRBV30 and a C-beta reverse primer served the first two PCR rounds, at roughly 10 cycles each. TCRdb passed the multiplex PCR reads through MiXCR, listing each CDR3 protein once. This table has tens of thousands of distinct CDR3 sequences, 72% appearing once. Scientists recovered RNA and DNA together from around 20-30 mg of unsorted bulk tissue. The material sequenced was liver tumor tissue from sampling region 1. Subset indicated: tumor region T1, superior pole. These receptors all come from a man between 35 and 55 years old with primary liver carcinoma and hepatitis B virus infection.

The CDR3 protein is CASSDSLVGQGGELFF. CDR3 DNA: TGTGCCAGCAGTGACTCACTAGTGGGACAGGGCGGTGAGCTGTTTTTT. The chain carries TRBV2 and TRBJ2-2; 9 nucleotides align to TRBD1. Germline loops: CDR1 SNHLY, CDR2 FYNNEI. The CDR3 runs to 16 residues. Unmatched junction bases numbered 13, after V lost 3 bases and J lost 11 bases.

This clonotype has a count of ten or more. The genes are TRBV10-1 and TRBJ2-1; TRBD2 matches 15 bases. V gave up 5 bases and J gave up 12 bases; unmatched junction bases: 8. The germline CDR1 and CDR2 sequences are WNHNN and SYGVQD (reference sequence). The CDR3 is 15 amino acids. The CDR3 bases are TGCGCCAGCAGTCGGACTAGCGGGAGGGCCGATCGGCAGTTCTTC. Translation: CASSRTSGRADRQFF.

Details on this clonotype: Relative to the germline gene, one junction end is altered; a read error may explain this. The rearrangement uses TRBV11-2 and TRBJ2-7, with no clear D. The CDR3 length is 14 residues. From germline, CDR1 is SGHAT and CDR2 FQNNGV. CDR3 DNA: TGTACCAGCAGCTTAGCCAGGAGCTCCTACGAGCAATACTTC. Residues: CTSSLARSSYEQYF.

The chain couples TRBV7-9 to TRBJ2-3, with D tentatively TRBD2 (5 bases). CDR3 length: 14 amino acids. From germline, CDR1 is SEHNR and CDR2 FQNEAQ (reference sequence). Trimming pared 5 bases from V and 12 bases from J, leaving 21 bases between. As DNA, the CDR3 is TGTGCCAGCAGCGATCGACTATTTACCGATGCCCAGTATTTT. This sequence encodes CASSDRLFTDAQYF.

This clonotype occurred many times. The V call is TRBV14, the J call TRBJ2-7; 10 nucleotides match TRBD1. The CDR3 length is 15 residues. The V and J ends lost 1 base and 9 bases, in that order; junction bases with no gene match: 9. Germline CDR1 reads SGHDN; CDR2 reads FVKESK. DNA for the CDR3: TGTGCCAGCAGCCAAGGCACGGGACAGGGGCGGTCGCAGTACTTC. Translation gives CASSQGTGQGRSQYF.

Of note for this clonotype: Compared with germline, one end of the junction differs, possibly owing to a read error. The chain recombines TRBV11-2 with TRBJ2-2, with TRBD1 as a possible D gene (6 bases). From germline, CDR1 is SGHAT and CDR2 FQNNGV. CDR3 length: 17 residues. Written as DNA, the CDR3 is TGTACCAGCAGCCCCAATGTGGGACAAGCGAACACCGGGGAACTGTTTTTT. It translates to CTSSPNVGQANTGELFF.

This clonotype was counted many times. The chain recombines TRBV4-1 with TRBJ1-3, with a possible D match to TRBD1 (6 bases). CDR3 length: 19 amino acids. Trimming removed 0 bases at V and 1 base at J, with 19 bases between. Germline V lookup: CDR1 MGHRA, CDR2 YSYEKL. The CDR3 DNA sequence: TGCGCCAGCAGCCAAGATCTCTGGGAAGGGGGGAGGTCTGGAAACACCATATATTTT. The encoded protein is CASSQDLWEGGRSGNTIYF.

The chain links TRBV11-2 to TRBJ2-1, with a tentative D call TRBD2 (6 bases). V was cut by 6 bases and J by 0 bases, with 33 bases left in between. The CDR3 contains 22 residues. The V gene's germline CDR1 is SGHAT and CDR2 FQNNGV. DNA for the CDR3: TGTGCCAGCAGGCTCTCCTACGGGGGTCCCGTAAAACAGGTTCGCTCCTACAATGAGCAGTTCTTC. Amino acids: CASRLSYGGPVKQVRSYNEQFF.

In regard to this clonotype: A much larger clone is a single base away; this may be a read error. J is TRBJ2-2 and V is TRBV12-3 or TRBV12-4, with a tentative D call TRBD1 (6 bases). This CDR3 has 14 amino acids. Here the CDR3 DNA reads TGTGCCAGCAGTTTAACACAGGGCACCAGGGAGCTGTTTTTT. Residues: CASSLTQGTRELFF.

As regards this clonotype: The final CDR3 position lacks the conserved phenylalanine or tryptophan, pointing to a likely read error. The V and J genes are TRBV6-5 and TRBJ2-7; D is undetermined. In germline, CDR1 is MNHEY, CDR2 SVGAGI. This CDR3 is built from 14 residues. CDR3 amino acids: CACSYDAVGYEQYY. CDR3 bases: TGTGCCTGCAGTTACGACGCCGTAGGCTACGAGCAGTACTAC.

Note on this clonotype: This may come from a read error, since a much larger clone is one base off. V usage is TRBV24-1 and J usage is TRBJ1-5; D is unclear. Germline-derived CDR1 and CDR2 are KGHDR and SFDVKD. The CDR3 runs to 13 residues. The CDR3 nucleotides are TGTGCCACCATTGATCGAAGCAATCAGCCCCAGCATTTT. Residues: CATIDRSNQPQHF.

Concerning this clonotype: The junction departs from germline at one end; a sequencing error may be responsible. V is TRBV5-6 and J is TRBJ2-1; D unclear. The germline V gene has CDR1 SGHDT and CDR2 YYEEEE. The CDR3 is made up of 13 amino acids. CDR3 sequence reads: CASSLVITDEQFF. The CDR3 nucleotides are TGTGCCAGCAGTTTGGTAATAACCGATGAGCAGTTCTTC.

As to this clonotype: A junction end diverges from the germline sequence, so it may reflect a read error. The chain uses TRBV6-5 and TRBJ2-6, with D possibly TRBD1 on 8 matching bases. Germline V lookup: CDR1 MNHEY, CDR2 SVGAGI. The CDR3 loop spans 16 amino acids. As DNA, the CDR3 is TGTATCAGCGGGACAGGTCCTGACTCTGGGGCCAACGTTCTGACTTTC. Translated: CISGTGPDSGANVLTF.

This clonotype was detected only once. Germline is not matched at one junction end, which may reflect a read error. The chain recombines TRBV4-1 with TRBJ2-1, with TRBD2 matching over 7 bases. The CDR3 covers 16 residues. From germline, CDR1 is MGHRA and CDR2 YSYEKL. The CDR3 sequence: CAISQSGASGYNEQFF. CDR3 bases: TGCGCCATCAGCCAATCCGGGGCTAGCGGTTACAATGAGCAGTTCTTC.

Points on this clonotype: The final CDR3 position lacks the conserved phenylalanine or tryptophan, pointing to a likely read error. The limits of the CDR3 on the DNA are not certain, so only TCRdb's listed CDR3 is given. The chain employs TRBV13 and TRBJ2-7; the table's D call TRBD1 went unverified against the DNA. Germline-derived CDR1 and CDR2 are PRHDT and FYEKMQ (reference sequence). Both ends counted, the CDR3 spans 13 residues. The CDR3 is CASSLRTGYEQYL.

Turning to this clonotype: This is likely a read error, given that the CDR3 carries no conserved phenylalanine or tryptophan at its end. The chain links TRBV24-1 to TRBJ2-3; TRBD2 matches 7 bases. There are 18 residues in the CDR3. V shed 2 bases and J 4 bases; nucleotides not matched to a gene: 14. Looked up from germline, CDR1 is KGHDR and CDR2 is SFDVKD. In nucleotides, the CDR3 is TGTGCCACCAGTGATTCCGAGACTAGCTCAGCGACCCCAGATACGCAGTATCTT. Residues: CATSDSETSSATPDTQYL.

In regard to this clonotype: Compared with germline, one end of the junction differs, possibly owing to a read error. The chain joins TRBV11-2 to TRBJ2-2, with D hard to call. The CDR3 spans 15 residues. Germline CDR1 reads SGHAT; CDR2 reads FQNNGV. CDR3 region: CASILIHGNIGELFF. In DNA form, the CDR3 reads TGTGCCAGCATCCTAATTCATGGGAACATCGGGGAGCTGTTTTTT.

This chain connects TRBV6-1 to TRBJ1-2, with TRBD1 as a possible D gene (6 bases). In germline, CDR1 is MNHNS, CDR2 SASEGT. The CDR3 runs 14 residues. Between the trimmed V and J ends, which lost 0 bases and 8 bases, there was a span of 13 bases. CDR3 amino acids: CASSEAPDRSGYTF. For the CDR3, the DNA is TGTGCCAGCAGTGAAGCGCCGGACAGATCGGGCTACACCTTC.